These 15 T cell receptor beta chains came from one sample sequenced in a study of T cell responses to AZD1222 COVID-19 vaccine. The repertoire was sequenced with immunoSEQ multiplex PCR; TCRdb's copy has only in-frame clones and lacks some. The table includes around 78,000 clones, around 86% detected once. The source material was peripheral blood, sampled on day 0 of AZD1222 vaccination. These receptors were taken from an adult in good health.

Only a few counts were recorded for this clone. The gene calls are TRBV29-1 and TRBJ1-2, with D hard to call. The germline V and J ends were trimmed by 7 bases and 8 bases, with 20 bases remaining between them. Germline assignment: CDR1 SQVTM and CDR2 ANQGSEA. The CDR3 has 13 amino acids. The CDR3: CSAQRPTQGGYTF. The CDR3 bases are TGCAGCGCCCAAAGGCCCACCCAAGGCGGCTACACCTTC.

The J gene is TRBJ1-4, the V gene TRBV27; TRBD1 matches 7 bases. CDR3 length: 14 amino acids. Germline assignment: CDR1 MNHEY and CDR2 SMNVEV (reference sequence). J lost 7 bases, V lost 8 bases, and 10 bases had no gene match. CDR3 protein: CASLALDRAEKLFF. For the CDR3, the DNA is TGTGCCAGCCTGGCTCTCGACAGGGCTGAAAAACTGTTTTTT. Supplemented by reference TRBV27 and TRBJ1-4, the full variable domain reads EAQVTQNPRYLITVTGKKLTVTCSQNMNHEYMSWYRQDPGLGLRQIYYSMNVEVTDKGDVPEGYKVSRKEKRNFPLILESPSPNQTSLYFCASLALDRAEKLFFGSGTQLSVL.

This clone came up once. The chain recombines TRBV7-9 with TRBJ2-1; D not resolved. Trimming shortened V by 1 base and J by 6 bases, and 10 bases separated the two germline ends. Germline V gene data show CDR1 as SEHNR and CDR2 as FQNEAQ (reference sequence). The CDR3 runs 14 residues. CDR3: CASSLGDLSNEQFF. The CDR3 bases are TGTGCCAGCAGCTTAGGCGACTTGAGCAATGAGCAGTTCTTC. Supplemented by reference TRBV7-9 and TRBJ2-1, the full variable domain reads DTGVSQNPRHKITKRGQNVTFRCDPISEHNRLYWYRQTLGQGPEFLTYFQNEAQLEKSRLLSDRFSAERPKGSFSTLEIQRTEQGDSAMYLCASSLGDLSNEQFFGPGTRLTVL.

This rearrangement joins TRBV7-3 to TRBJ1-5; tentative D call: TRBD1 (6 bases). CDR1 is SGHTA, CDR2 FQGTGA, per germline. The CDR3 has 13 residues. Trimming took off 10 bases at V and 3 bases at J, with 13 bases between the two ends. In DNA form, the CDR3 reads TGTGCCACTAGAGGACAGCTCAATCAGCCCCAGCATTTT. Translation: CATRGQLNQPQHF.

The chain combines TRBV4-1 with TRBJ2-7, with 7 bases matching TRBD1. CDR1 is MGHRA and CDR2 is YSYEKL in the germline V gene. Losses at the gene ends were 0 bases for V and 4 bases for J; bases not matched to a gene: 3. The CDR3 is 14 amino acids. CDR3 bases: TGCGCCAGCAGCCAAGAGCAACAGGGGTACGAGCAGTACTTC. Translated: CASSQEQQGYEQYF.

V and J are TRBV7-2 and TRBJ1-5; 7 bases are a match to TRBD1. There are 13 residues in the CDR3. CDR1 SGHTA and CDR2 FQGNSA come from the germline V gene. J was trimmed by 6 bases and V by 5 bases; bases with no gene match: 4. The chain's CDR3 is CASSRQGGQPQHF. In DNA form, the CDR3 reads TGTGCCAGCAGCAGACAGGGCGGTCAGCCCCAGCATTTT. The full variable domain, with the rest looked up from reference TRBV7-2 and TRBJ1-5, is GAGVSQSPSNKVTEKGKDVELRCDPISGHTALYWYRQSLGQGLEFLIYFQGNSAPDKSGLPSDRFSAERTGGSVSTLTIQRTQQEDSAVYLCASSRQGGQPQHFGDGTRLSIL.

This sequence joins TRBV5-1 and TRBJ1-6; 8 bases map to TRBD1. CDR1 and CDR2 from the germline V gene are SGHRS and YFSETQ. V lost 2 bases to trimming and J lost 6 bases; unmatched junction nucleotides: 7. This CDR3 contains 16 residues. The CDR3 DNA sequence: TGCGCCAGCAGCTTCTACCGGGACAGGAGTAATTCACCCCTCCACTTT. Protein sequence: CASSFYRDRSNSPLHF.

The chain joins TRBV7-9 to TRBJ2-7; either TRBD1 or TRBD2 may supply D (5 bases each). The CDR3 contains 16 residues. Germline V lookup: CDR1 SEHNR, CDR2 FQNEAQ (reference sequence). Trimming removed 3 bases from V and 0 bases from J, with 15 bases in between. The CDR3 DNA sequence: TGTGCCAGCAGCTTGGAAACTGGGGGATACTCCTACGAGCAGTACTTC. The encoded protein is CASSLETGGYSYEQYF.

The chain recombines TRBV24-1 with TRBJ1-2; the D is unclear. The CDR3 is 11 amino acids. Germline CDR1 reads KGHDR; CDR2 reads SFDVKD. Trimming pared 8 bases from V and 6 bases from J, leaving 9 bases between. The CDR3 nucleotides are TGTGCCACCATTCCGTGGAATGGCTACACCTTC. As protein: CATIPWNGYTF.

A single count supports this clone. The chain carries TRBV3-1 (or the pseudogene TRBV3-2) and TRBJ1-1; 7 bases align to TRBD1. The CDR3 runs 11 residues. Germline V gene lookup returns CDR1 LGHDT and CDR2 YNNKEL (reference sequence). With V trimmed by 7 bases and J by 6 bases, 2 bases remained unmatched. CDR3 residues: CASKQGPEAFF. The CDR3 nucleotides read TGTGCCAGCAAACAGGGGCCTGAAGCTTTCTTT.

CDR3 amino acids: CASRPSNLNTEAFF. The CDR3, as DNA: TGTGCCAGCAGGCCAAGTAACCTGAACACTGAAGCTTTCTTT. J is TRBJ1-1 and V is TRBV3-1 (or the pseudogene TRBV3-2); no clear D gene. Germline CDR1 is LGHDT and CDR2 is YNNKEL (reference sequence). Trimming removed 6 bases from V and 0 bases from J, with 11 bases in between. The CDR3 loop spans 14 amino acids.

This clone has just a few counts. V and J are TRBV20-1 and TRBJ1-5; D remains ambiguous. The CDR3 covers 12 residues. Trimming removed 3 bases from V and 2 bases from J, with 5 bases in between. Looked up from germline, CDR1 is DFQATT and CDR2 is SNEGSKA (reference sequence). The CDR3 spells CSASYRNQPQHF. CDR3 DNA sequence: TGCAGTGCTAGTTACCGCAATCAGCCCCAGCATTTT.

This chain joins TRBV6-5 and TRBJ2-7; perhaps TRBD2 as D (6 bases). Germline assignment: CDR1 MNHEY and CDR2 SVGAGI. This CDR3 contains 14 residues. The V and J ends lost 0 bases and 3 bases respectively, with 9 bases between them. The CDR3 loop reads CASSYSSEGYEQYF. CDR3 nucleotides: TGTGCCAGCAGTTACTCGTCGGAGGGCTACGAGCAGTACTTC.

In its sample, this clone was seen once. The genes are TRBV28 and TRBJ1-4, with D maybe TRBD1 (5 bases). Trimming removed 5 bases from V and 3 bases from J, with 13 bases in between. The CDR3 covers 15 residues. Germline V gene lookup returns CDR1 MDHEN and CDR2 SYDVKM. DNA of the CDR3: TGTGCCAGCAGTCCGCAGGGATTACCTAATGAAAAACTGTTTTTT. Residues: CASSPQGLPNEKLFF.

The chain is built from TRBV9 and TRBJ1-3; TRBD1 aligns across 7 bases. Germline V gene lookup returns CDR1 SGDLS and CDR2 YYNGEE. This CDR3 has 16 amino acids. Germline trimming cut 0 bases from V and 3 bases from J; bases unmatched to any gene: 6. The CDR3 DNA reads TGTGCCAGCAGCGTAGATATCGACAGGGATGGAAACACCATATATTTT. Translated, it gives CASSVDIDRDGNTIYF.